This T cell receptor beta chain emerged from a study of T-cell memory formation after mild COVID-19. On this clonotype itself: Its antigen is not known.

CDR3 size: 15 residues. Germline assignment: CDR1 MNHEY and CDR2 SMNVEV (reference sequence). Trimming cost V 4 bases and J 8 bases, with 20 bases left between them. The study, taken as a whole, reports: Most CD4+ clones that shrank were in CM and EM, while CD8+ ones turned up in EMRA. The pre-infection memory compartment contained some responding clones, suggesting cross-reactive memory joined.

Each CDR3 protein gets one entry after TCRdb re-called the 5' RACE reads with MiXCR. This sample has some 330,000 distinct CDR3 sequences, with under 25% found just once. The receptor comes from an adult woman who had mild COVID-19 (a few samples of this study predate the infection). Cell type and time point are not known. The sequenced sample consisted of PBMCs or a T cell subset sorted from them (not recorded which). V and J are TRBV27 and TRBJ1-2; tentatively, D is TRBD1 (6 bases). DNA for the CDR3: TGTGCCAGCAGTTCCCCGGGACATCCCCTTGACGGCTACACCTTC. Amino acid sequence: CASSSPGHPLDGYTF.